This entry concerns a single TCR beta chain. The antigen is not known. Using immunoSEQ multiplex PCR, the repertoire was profiled, and TCRdb retains in-frame clones only, with some absent. Here the sample spans about 66,000 clones, approximately 76% being singletons. This sample is part of a study of vaccination effects on CD4 cells after COVID-19. Study overall: It was a median of 72 days after the second dose that post-vaccine samples were obtained. Study-level points and caveats: The study got few convalescent patients and did not collect any early post-infection timepoints.

ViraFEST used viral peptide pools to expand antigen-specific CD4+ T cells before sequencing. Once cultured for approximately ten days, the cells underwent separation to obtain CD4+ T cells. Each participant was administered two doses of either the BNT162b2 or the mRNA-1273 vaccine. PBMC were cultured at approximately 2 million per well with around 10 IU/ml IL-2 and about 9.5 ug/ml peptides. In germline, CDR1 is GTSNPN, CDR2 SVGIG (reference sequence). The CDR3 spans 13 residues. Trimming cost V 2 bases and J 6 bases, with 13 bases left between them. The chain combines TRBV30 with TRBJ1-2; unclear D gene. This TCR came from a human donor who received a COVID-19 vaccine. The source material was CD4+ T cells from PBMCs cultured with HCoV-OC43 spike peptides, sampled after COVID-19 vaccination. This sample's subset: HCoV-OC43 spike overlapping peptide pool stimulation. In DNA form, the CDR3 reads TGTGCCTGGAGTATCCGGGAGTATAATGGCTACACCTTC. It is translated as CAWSIREYNGYTF.